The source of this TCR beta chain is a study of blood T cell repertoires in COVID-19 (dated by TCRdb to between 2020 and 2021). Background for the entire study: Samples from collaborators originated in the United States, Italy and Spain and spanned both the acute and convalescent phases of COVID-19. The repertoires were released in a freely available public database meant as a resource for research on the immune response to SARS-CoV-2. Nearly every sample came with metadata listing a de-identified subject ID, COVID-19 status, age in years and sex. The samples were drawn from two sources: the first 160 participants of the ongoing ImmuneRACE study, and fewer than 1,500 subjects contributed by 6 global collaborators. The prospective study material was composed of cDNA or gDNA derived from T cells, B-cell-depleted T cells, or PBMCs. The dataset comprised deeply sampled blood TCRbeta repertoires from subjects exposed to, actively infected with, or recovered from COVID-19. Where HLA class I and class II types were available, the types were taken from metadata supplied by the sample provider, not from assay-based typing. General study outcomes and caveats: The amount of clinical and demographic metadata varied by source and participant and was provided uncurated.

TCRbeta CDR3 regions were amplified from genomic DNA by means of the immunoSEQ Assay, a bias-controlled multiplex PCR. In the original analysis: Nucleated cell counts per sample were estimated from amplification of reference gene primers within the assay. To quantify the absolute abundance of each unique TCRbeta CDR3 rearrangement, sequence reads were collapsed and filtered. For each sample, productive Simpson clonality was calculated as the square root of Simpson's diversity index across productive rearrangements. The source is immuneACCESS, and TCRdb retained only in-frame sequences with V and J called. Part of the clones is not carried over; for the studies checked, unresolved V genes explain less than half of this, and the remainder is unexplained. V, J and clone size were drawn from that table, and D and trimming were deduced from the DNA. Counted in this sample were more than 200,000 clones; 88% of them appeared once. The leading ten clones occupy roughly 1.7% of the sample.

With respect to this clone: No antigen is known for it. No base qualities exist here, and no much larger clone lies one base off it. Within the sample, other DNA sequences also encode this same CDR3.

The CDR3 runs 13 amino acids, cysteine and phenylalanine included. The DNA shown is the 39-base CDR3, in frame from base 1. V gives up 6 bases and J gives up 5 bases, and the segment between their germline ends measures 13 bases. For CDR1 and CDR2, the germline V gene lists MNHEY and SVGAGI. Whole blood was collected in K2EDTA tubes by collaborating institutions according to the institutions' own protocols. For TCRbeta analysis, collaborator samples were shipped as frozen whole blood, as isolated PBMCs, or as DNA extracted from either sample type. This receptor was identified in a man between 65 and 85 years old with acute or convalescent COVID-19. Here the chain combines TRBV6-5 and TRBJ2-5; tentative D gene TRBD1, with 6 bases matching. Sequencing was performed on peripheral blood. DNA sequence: TGTGCCAGCAGCAGGGGACCCGGGGAGACCCAGTACTTC. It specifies CASSRGPGETQYF.